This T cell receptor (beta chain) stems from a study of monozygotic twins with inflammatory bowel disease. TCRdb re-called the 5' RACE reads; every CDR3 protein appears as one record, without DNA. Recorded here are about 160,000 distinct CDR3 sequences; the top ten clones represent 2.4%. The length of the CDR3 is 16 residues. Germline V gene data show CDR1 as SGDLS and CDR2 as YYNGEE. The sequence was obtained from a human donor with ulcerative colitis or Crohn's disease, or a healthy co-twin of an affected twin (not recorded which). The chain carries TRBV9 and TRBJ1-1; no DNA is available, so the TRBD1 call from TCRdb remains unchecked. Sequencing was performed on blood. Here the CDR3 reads CASSTRPGILNTKAFF.